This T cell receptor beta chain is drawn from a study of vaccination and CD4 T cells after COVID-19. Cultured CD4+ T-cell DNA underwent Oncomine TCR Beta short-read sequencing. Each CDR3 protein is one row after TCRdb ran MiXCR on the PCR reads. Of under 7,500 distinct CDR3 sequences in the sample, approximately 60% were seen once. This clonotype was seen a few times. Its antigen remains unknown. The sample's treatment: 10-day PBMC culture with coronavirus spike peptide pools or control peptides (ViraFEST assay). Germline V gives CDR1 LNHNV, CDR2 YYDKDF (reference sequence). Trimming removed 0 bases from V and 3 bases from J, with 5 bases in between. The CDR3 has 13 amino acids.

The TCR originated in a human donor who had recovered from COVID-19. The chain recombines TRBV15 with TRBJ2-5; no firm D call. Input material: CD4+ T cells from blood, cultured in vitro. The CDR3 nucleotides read TGTGCCACCAGCAGAGATTATAAAGAGACCCAGTACTTC. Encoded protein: CATSRDYKETQYF.